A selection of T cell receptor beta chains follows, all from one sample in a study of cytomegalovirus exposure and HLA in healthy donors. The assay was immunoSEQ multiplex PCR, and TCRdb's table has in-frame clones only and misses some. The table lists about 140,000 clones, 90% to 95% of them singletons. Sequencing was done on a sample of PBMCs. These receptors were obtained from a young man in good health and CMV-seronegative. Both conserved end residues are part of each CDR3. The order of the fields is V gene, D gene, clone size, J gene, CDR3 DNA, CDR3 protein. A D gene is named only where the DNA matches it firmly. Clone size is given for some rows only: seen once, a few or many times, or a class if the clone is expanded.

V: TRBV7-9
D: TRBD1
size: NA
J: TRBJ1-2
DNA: TGTGCCAGCAGCTTTGACAGGGATTTGAGCTATGGCTACACCTTC
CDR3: CASSFDRDLSYGYTF

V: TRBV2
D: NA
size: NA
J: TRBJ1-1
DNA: TGTGCCAGCAGTGTCGGGGAGAACACTGAAGCTTTCTTT
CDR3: CASSVGENTEAFF

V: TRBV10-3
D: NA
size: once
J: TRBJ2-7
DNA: TGTGCCATCAGTAGTTCAGAGGACTCCTACGAGCAGTACTTC
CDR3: CAISSSEDSYEQYF

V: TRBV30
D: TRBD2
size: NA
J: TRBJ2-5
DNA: TGTGCCTGGAGTGTAGCGGGGGGTATGCTAGATACCCAGTACTTC
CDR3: CAWSVAGGMLDTQYF

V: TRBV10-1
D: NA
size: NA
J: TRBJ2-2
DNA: TGCGCCAGCAGTGGAACGGCCGTTCTTTGGGAGATAGACACCGGGGAGCTGTTTTTT
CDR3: CASSGTAVLWEIDTGELFF

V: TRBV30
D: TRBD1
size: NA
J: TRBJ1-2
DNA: TGTGCCTGGGCAGGGGGCCCTCCTTATGGCTACACCTTC
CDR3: CAWAGGPPYGYTF

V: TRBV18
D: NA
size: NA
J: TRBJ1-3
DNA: TGTGCCAGCTCACCTAACCGGTCTCCCACAGGGTCTGGAAACACCATATATTTT
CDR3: CASSPNRSPTGSGNTIYF

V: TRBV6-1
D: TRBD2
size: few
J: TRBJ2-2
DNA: TGTGCCAGCAGTGAAGCTAGCGGGGGCACCGGGGAGCTGTTTTTT
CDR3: CASSEASGGTGELFF

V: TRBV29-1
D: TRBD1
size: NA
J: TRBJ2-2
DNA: TGCAGCGTAAGGGACAGGGCCTCGAACACCGGGGAGCTGTTTTTT
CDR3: CSVRDRASNTGELFF

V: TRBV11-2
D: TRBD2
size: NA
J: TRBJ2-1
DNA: TGTGCCAGCAGCTCCGTGAAAGGGAGGGCCTACAATGAGCAGTTCTTC
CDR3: CASSSVKGRAYNEQFF

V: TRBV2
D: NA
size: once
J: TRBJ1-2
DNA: TGTGCCAGCAGTGGGGACATTAACTATGGCTACACCTTC
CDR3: CASSGDINYGYTF

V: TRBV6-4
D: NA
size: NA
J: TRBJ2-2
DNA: TGTGCCAGCAGTGAGTCCGGGACACACACCGGGGAGCTGTTTTTT
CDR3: CASSESGTHTGELFF

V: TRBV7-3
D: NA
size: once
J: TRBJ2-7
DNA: TGTGCCAGCAGCTTAATAAATTGTAGGACTCTAAGCTCCTACGAGCAGTACTTC
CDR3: CASSLINCRTLSSYEQYF

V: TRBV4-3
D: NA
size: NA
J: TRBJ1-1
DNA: TGCGCCAGCAGCCACTTACTCGGGAACGGTGAAGCTTTCTTT
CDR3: CASSHLLGNGEAFF

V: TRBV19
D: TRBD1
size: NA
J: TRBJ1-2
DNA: TGTGCCAGTAGTAGGGGACAGAATGGCTACACCTTC
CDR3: CASSRGQNGYTF

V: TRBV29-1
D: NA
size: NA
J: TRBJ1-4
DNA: TGCAGCGCAACGCAGACAGGCGGTGAAAAACTGTTTTTT
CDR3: CSATQTGGEKLFF

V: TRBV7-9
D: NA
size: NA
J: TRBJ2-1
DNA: TGTGCCAGCAGCTTAGGTGGGGGCACGGGGATCTCTGAGCAGTTCTTC
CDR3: CASSLGGGTGISEQFF

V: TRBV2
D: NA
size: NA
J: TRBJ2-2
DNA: TGTGCCAGCAGTGTAGGGGGTGCCGGGGAGCTGTTTTTT
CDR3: CASSVGGAGELFF

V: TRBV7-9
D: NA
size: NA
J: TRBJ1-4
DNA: TGTGCCAGCAGCCCGAGGGGGTTCTCTAATGAAAAACTGTTTTTT
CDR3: CASSPRGFSNEKLFF

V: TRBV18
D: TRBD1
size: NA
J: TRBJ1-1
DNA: TGTGCCAGCTCACGGGACAGGAACACTGAAGCTTTCTTT
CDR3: CASSRDRNTEAFF

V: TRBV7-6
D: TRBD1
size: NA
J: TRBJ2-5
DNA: TGTGCCAGCGGGACCGGACAGGAAGAGACCCAGTACTTC
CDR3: CASGTGQEETQYF

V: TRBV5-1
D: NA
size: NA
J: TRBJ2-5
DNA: TGCGCCAGCAGCTTGCAACAGGCAAACCAAGAGACCCAGTACTTC
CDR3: CASSLQQANQETQYF

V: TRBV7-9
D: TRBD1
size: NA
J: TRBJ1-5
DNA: TGTGCCAGCAGCCTGGGACAGGGTGGTCAGCCCCAGCATTTT
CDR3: CASSLGQGGQPQHF

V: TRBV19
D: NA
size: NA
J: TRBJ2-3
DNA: TGTGCCAGTAGTAAGGCTAGAGGCACAGATACGCAGTATTTT
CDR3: CASSKARGTDTQYF

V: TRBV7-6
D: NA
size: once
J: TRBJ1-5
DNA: TGTGCCAGCAGCTTGCACCGGGACACCCATCAGCCCCAGCATTTT
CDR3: CASSLHRDTHQPQHF

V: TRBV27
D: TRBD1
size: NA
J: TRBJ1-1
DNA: TGTGCCAGCAGTTCCTTTAGACAGGGACGAGTCACTGAAGCTTTCTTT
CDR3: CASSSFRQGRVTEAFF

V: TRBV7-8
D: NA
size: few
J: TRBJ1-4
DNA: TGTGCCAGCAGCTTCGGGAGGGGCAGTGAAAAACTGTTTTTT
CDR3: CASSFGRGSEKLFF

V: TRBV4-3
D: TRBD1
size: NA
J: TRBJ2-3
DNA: TGCGCCAGCAGCCAGCCGGACAGGCCTAGCACAGATACGCAGTATTTT
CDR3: CASSQPDRPSTDTQYF

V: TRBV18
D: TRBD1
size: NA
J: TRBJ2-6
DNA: TGTGCCAGCTCCTACAGGGGTCACAGCTCTGGGGCCAACGTCCTGACTTTC
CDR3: CASSYRGHSSGANVLTF

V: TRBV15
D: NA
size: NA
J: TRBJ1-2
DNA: TGTGCCACCACACGGCGGGCGGGGGGACCGCTCTATGGCTACACCTTC
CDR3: CATTRRAGGPLYGYTF

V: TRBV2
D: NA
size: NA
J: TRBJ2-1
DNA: TGTGCCAGCCGACGGAGCGATGAGCAGTTCTTC
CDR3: CASRRSDEQFF

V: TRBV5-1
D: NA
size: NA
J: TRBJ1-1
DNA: TGCGCCAGCGGACAACTAACGGCCATGAACACTGAAGCTTTCTTT
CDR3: CASGQLTAMNTEAFF

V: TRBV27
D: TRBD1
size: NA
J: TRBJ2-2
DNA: TGTGCCAGCAGCCAACTCCGGACAGGGGGCTTCGGGGAGCTGTTTTTT
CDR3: CASSQLRTGGFGELFF

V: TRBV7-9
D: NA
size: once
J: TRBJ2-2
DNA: TGTGCCAGCAGCTTAGTGGGCGGGGATACCGGGGAGCTGTTTTTT
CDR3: CASSLVGGDTGELFF

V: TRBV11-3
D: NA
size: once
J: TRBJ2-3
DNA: TGTGCCAGCAGCTTAGTTGCGGGGTCACACACAGATACGCAGTATTTT
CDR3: CASSLVAGSHTDTQYF